The rows below give T cell receptor beta chains drawn from one sample of a study of shared clonotypes between healthy human individuals. TCRdb's table, derived via immunoSEQ multiplex PCR, lists solely in-frame clones and lacks some. The sample includes around 600,000 clones, 90% to 95% of them seen just once. The source material was naive CD8+ T cells sorted from blood. The receptors come from a woman in her 30s in good health. CDR3s include the opening cysteine and the closing phenylalanine or tryptophan. Fields, in order: clone size, J gene, V gene, D gene, CDR3 DNA, CDR3 protein. D genes are given only for firm matches. Not all rows give a size; the values are once, few, many and, for expanded clones, a class.

>once|TRBJ2-7|TRBV27|TRBD2
TGTGCCAGCAGTCTTACTAGCGGGAGTACCTACGAGCAGTACTTC
CASSLTSGSTYEQYF
>.|TRBJ2-1|TRBV28|TRBD2
TGTGCCAGCAGATGGCCAGAGTCCGGGACTAGCGCCAATGAGCAGTTCTTC
CASRWPESGTSANEQFF
>.|TRBJ1-1|TRBV28|TRBD1
TGTGCCAGCAGTTTCTTGGACAGGGGGAGAATAGAGGAAGCTTTCTTT
CASSFLDRGRIEEAFF
>.|TRBJ2-1|TRBV5-4|.
TGTGCCAGCAGCTCCTCACGTGATGAGCAGTTCTTC
CASSSSRDEQFF
>.|TRBJ2-1|TRBV28|.
TGTGCCAGCAGTCCCCCCCGGGACCTTCACAATGAGCAGTTCTTC
CASSPPRDLHNEQFF
>.|TRBJ2-2|TRBV11-2|TRBD2
TGTGCCAGCAGCCTACAAGGCCTAGCGGGAGCGAACACCGGGGAGCTGTTTTTT
CASSLQGLAGANTGELFF
>.|TRBJ1-5|TRBV4-1|.
TGCGCCAGCAGCCAAGGTCCGAGCAATCAGCCCCAGCATTTT
CASSQGPSNQPQHF
>.|TRBJ2-7|TRBV7-9|.
TGTGCCAGCAGCCTATCTCCCCTAGGGAGCGGCGAGCAGTACTTC
CASSLSPLGSGEQYF
>.|TRBJ1-2|TRBV5-4|TRBD1
TGTGCCAGCAGCTCGGGACAGGTCCTATTTGGCTACACCTTC
CASSSGQVLFGYTF
>.|TRBJ1-2|TRBV7-9|.
TGTGCCAGCAGCTTAGGAACAGCCTATGGCTACACCTTC
CASSLGTAYGYTF
>.|TRBJ1-3|TRBV9|.
TGTGCCAGCAGCCCCCCACAGGGTCTGGCTGGAAACACCATATATTTT
CASSPPQGLAGNTIYF
>once|TRBJ2-3|TRBV14|TRBD2
TGTGCCAGCTCATTAGTAGCGGGGTCCACAGATACGCAGTATTTT
CASSLVAGSTDTQYF
>once|TRBJ2-1|TRBV9|TRBD1
TGTGCCAGCAGCGTGGAGACAGGGATGTCCTACAATGAGCAGTTCTTC
CASSVETGMSYNEQFF
>.|TRBJ2-7|TRBV19|TRBD2
TGTGCCAGCGCTGGGGGAGGGGTCTACGAGCAGTACTTC
CASAGGGVYEQYF
>.|TRBJ2-7|TRBV28|.
TGTGCCAGCAGTTTTGGGATTAGCCGCTACGAGCAGTACTTC
CASSFGISRYEQYF
>.|TRBJ1-1|TRBV19|TRBD1
TGTGCCAGTACCCTTGGACAGGGGAACACTGAAGCTTTCTTT
CASTLGQGNTEAFF
>.|TRBJ2-7|TRBV11-2|TRBD2
TGTGCCAGCAGCTTAAAAGTATGGACTAGCGGAACCTACGAGCAGTACTTC
CASSLKVWTSGTYEQYF
>once|TRBJ2-7|TRBV4-1|TRBD2
TGCGCCAGCAGCCCGGGACTAGCGGGCTACGAGCAGTACTTC
CASSPGLAGYEQYF
>once|TRBJ1-2|TRBV27|.
TGTGCCAGCAGCCTCATCGAGGGATGGGAACTGGGCTACACCTTC
CASSLIEGWELGYTF
>.|TRBJ1-1|TRBV5-4|.
TGTGCCAGCAGCTTAGGACAGTCCGAAGCTTTCTTT
CASSLGQSEAFF
>.|TRBJ1-5|TRBV27|.
TGTGCCAGCAGTTCAGGGTATAGCAATCAGCTCCAGCATTTT
CASSSGYSNQLQHF
>.|TRBJ2-1|TRBV29-1|TRBD2
TGCAGCGTTGGGCCGACTAGCGGGTCTAGGTTTTACAATGAGCAGTTCTTC
CSVGPTSGSRFYNEQFF
>.|TRBJ1-3|TRBV5-4|.
TGTGCCAGCAGCTTGGACCCTGACAGCCCTGGAAACACCATATATTTT
CASSLDPDSPGNTIYF
>.|TRBJ2-3|TRBV9|TRBD2
TGTGCCAGCAGCCCTCTAGAGGCTAGCGGGAGAGCCACAGATACGCAGTATTTT
CASSPLEASGRATDTQYF
>.|TRBJ1-5|TRBV28|.
TGTGCCAGCAGTTTTCCGGGTAACAATCAGCCCCAGCATTTT
CASSFPGNNQPQHF
>.|TRBJ1-2|TRBV7-9|TRBD1
TGTGCCAGCAGCACCGGGACAGGGAAATATGGCTACACCTTC
CASSTGTGKYGYTF
>once|TRBJ2-5|TRBV5-4|.
TGTGCCAGCAGCCAGATTGGGGGGCCCGTAGAGACCCAGTACTTC
CASSQIGGPVETQYF
>.|TRBJ2-5|TRBV6-5|.
TGTGCCAGCAGTCACCAACGGAAGGAGACCCAGTACTTC
CASSHQRKETQYF
>.|TRBJ2-7|TRBV4-1|.
TGCGCCAGCAGCCAATCTCCAGGACAGTACGAGCAGTACTTC
CASSQSPGQYEQYF
>.|TRBJ1-6|TRBV19|.
TGTGCCAGTAATTGGGGATCCTATAATTCACCCCTCCACTTT
CASNWGSYNSPLHF
>.|TRBJ2-3|TRBV18|.
TGTGCCAGCTCACCAGCGCTTTCCACAGATACGCAGTATTTT
CASSPALSTDTQYF
>once|TRBJ2-1|TRBV14|TRBD1
TGTGCCAGCAGCTACACAGGGGGCGATTTGAATGAGCAGTTCTTC
CASSYTGGDLNEQFF
>.|TRBJ2-7|TRBV19|TRBD1
TGTGCCAGTAGTACGGGACAGGGTTCCTACGAGCAGTACTTC
CASSTGQGSYEQYF
>.|TRBJ1-2|TRBV14|.
TGTGCCAGCAGCCAAGATGTCGGCTCTATCTATGGCTACACCTTC
CASSQDVGSIYGYTF
>.|TRBJ2-1|TRBV5-1|TRBD2
TGCGCCAGCAGCTACCTAGCGGGAGGGCAGCAGTTCTTC
CASSYLAGGQQFF
>.|TRBJ1-1|TRBV9|.
TGTGCCAGCAGCCCGGAAGGGAGAACCATGAACACTGAAGCTTTCTTT
CASSPEGRTMNTEAFF
>few|TRBJ1-2|TRBV2|.
TGTGCCAGCAGTGCGGATGTCTATGGCTACACCTTC
CASSADVYGYTF
>.|TRBJ1-2|TRBV10-3|TRBD1
TGTGCCATCAGTGAGGTAGGGACAGGACTAATAGCTAACTATGGCTACACCTTC
CAISEVGTGLIANYGYTF
>.|TRBJ1-4|TRBV25-1|.
TGTGCCAGCAGTGTTGGTTTGGGGCAGCATAATGAAAAACTGTTTTTT
CASSVGLGQHNEKLFF
>.|TRBJ2-7|TRBV7-9|TRBD2
TGTGCCAGCAGTCTAGCGGGAGGGAATTACGAGCAGTACTTC
CASSLAGGNYEQYF
>.|TRBJ2-1|TRBV10-3|.
TGTGCCATCAGTGTTATAGCGGACTACAATGAGCAGTTCTTC
CAISVIADYNEQFF
>.|TRBJ1-2|TRBV27|.
TGTGCCAGCAGTCTAAGCCCGGGGGGGGGCGGAGGCTACACCTTC
CASSLSPGGGGGYTF
>once|TRBJ2-7|TRBV19|TRBD1
TGTGCCACCTCGGGACAGGAGCATTACGAGCAGTACTTC
CATSGQEHYEQYF
>.|TRBJ1-2|TRBV7-9|.
TGTGCCAGCAGTTTAGGACGGAGGAACTATGGCTACACCTTC
CASSLGRRNYGYTF
>few|TRBJ2-7|TRBV5-5|TRBD2
TGTGCCAGCAGCTTCCGAGCGGGGACCTACGAGCAGTACTTC
CASSFRAGTYEQYF
>.|TRBJ2-2|TRBV5-5|.
TGTGCCAGCAGCTTGGTACCAGGTGGCTTGACCGGGGAGCTGTTTTTT
CASSLVPGGLTGELFF
>.|TRBJ2-7|TRBV14|.
TGTGCCAGCAGCCAAGAAAGTATACCAGTACTCCACTTGACTTACTCCTCCGCCTACGAGCAGTACTTC
CASSQESIPVLHLTYSSAYEQYF
>.|TRBJ1-4|TRBV2|.
TGTGCCAGCAGTGAAGTGGAAGGAAGAGGAGAAAAACTGTTTTTT
CASSEVEGRGEKLFF
>.|TRBJ2-7|TRBV29-1|.
TGCAGCGTTTACCTCCGGAACTATAACTACGAGCAGTACTTC
CSVYLRNYNYEQYF
>.|TRBJ2-2|TRBV2|TRBD2
TGTGCCAGCAGTTTATCACTAGCGGGAGGGCCAAGTCATACCGGGGAGCTGTTTTTT
CASSLSLAGGPSHTGELFF